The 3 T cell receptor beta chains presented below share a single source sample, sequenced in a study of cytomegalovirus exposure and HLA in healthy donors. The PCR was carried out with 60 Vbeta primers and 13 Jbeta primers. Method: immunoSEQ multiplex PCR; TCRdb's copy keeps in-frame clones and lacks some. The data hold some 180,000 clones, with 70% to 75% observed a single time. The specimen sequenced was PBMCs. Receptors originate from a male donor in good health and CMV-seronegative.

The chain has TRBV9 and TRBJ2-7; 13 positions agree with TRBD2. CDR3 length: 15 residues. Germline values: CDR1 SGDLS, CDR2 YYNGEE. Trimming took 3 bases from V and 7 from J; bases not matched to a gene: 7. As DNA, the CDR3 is TGTGCCAGCAGCGGCGGAACTAGCGGGGGGGAAGAGCAGTACTTC. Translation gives CASSGGTSGGEEQYF.

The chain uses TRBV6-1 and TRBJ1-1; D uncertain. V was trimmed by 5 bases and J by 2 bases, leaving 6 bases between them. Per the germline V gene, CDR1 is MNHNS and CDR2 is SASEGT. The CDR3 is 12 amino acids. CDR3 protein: CASSLSNTEAFF. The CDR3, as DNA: TGTGCCAGCAGTCTCAGTAACACTGAAGCTTTCTTT.

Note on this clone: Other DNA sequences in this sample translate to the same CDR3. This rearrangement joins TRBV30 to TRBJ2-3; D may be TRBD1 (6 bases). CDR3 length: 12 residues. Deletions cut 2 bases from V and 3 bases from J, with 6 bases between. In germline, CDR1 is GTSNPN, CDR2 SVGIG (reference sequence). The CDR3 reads CAWSRGTDTQYF. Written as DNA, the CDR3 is TGTGCCTGGAGTAGGGGGACAGATACGCAGTATTTT.